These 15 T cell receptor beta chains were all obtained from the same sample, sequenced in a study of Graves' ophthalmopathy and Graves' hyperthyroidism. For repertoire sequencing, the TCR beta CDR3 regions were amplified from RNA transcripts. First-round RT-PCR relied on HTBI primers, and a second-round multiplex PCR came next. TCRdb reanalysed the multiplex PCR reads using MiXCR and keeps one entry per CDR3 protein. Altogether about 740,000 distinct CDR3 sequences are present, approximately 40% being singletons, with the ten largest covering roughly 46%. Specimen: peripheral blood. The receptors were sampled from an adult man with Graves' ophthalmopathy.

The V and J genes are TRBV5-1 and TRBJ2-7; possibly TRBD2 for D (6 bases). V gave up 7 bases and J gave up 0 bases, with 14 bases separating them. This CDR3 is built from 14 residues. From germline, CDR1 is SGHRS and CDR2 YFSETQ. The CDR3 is CASGRDPSSYEQYF. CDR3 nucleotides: TGCGCCAGCGGGCGGGATCCGAGCTCCTACGAGCAGTACTTC.

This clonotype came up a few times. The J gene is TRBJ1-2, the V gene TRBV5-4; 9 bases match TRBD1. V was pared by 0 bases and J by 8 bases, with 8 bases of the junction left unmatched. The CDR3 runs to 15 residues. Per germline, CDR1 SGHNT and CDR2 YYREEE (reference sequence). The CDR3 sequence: CASSLAPGQGIGYTF. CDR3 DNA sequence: TGTGCCAGCAGCTTGGCCCCGGGACAGGGTATCGGCTACACCTTC.

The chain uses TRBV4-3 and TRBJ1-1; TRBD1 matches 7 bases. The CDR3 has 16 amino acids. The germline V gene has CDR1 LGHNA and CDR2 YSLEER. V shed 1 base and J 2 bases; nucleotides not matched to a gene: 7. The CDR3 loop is CASSQVRQGRNTEAFF. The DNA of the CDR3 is TGCGCCAGCAGCCAAGTCCGACAGGGCAGAAACACTGAAGCTTTCTTT.

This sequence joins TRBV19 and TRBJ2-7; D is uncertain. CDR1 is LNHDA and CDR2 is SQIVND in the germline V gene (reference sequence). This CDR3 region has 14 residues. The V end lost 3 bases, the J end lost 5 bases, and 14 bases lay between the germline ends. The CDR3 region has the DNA TGTGCCAGTAGTATTTGGGGATCTCTGAACGAGCAGTACTTC. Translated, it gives CASSIWGSLNEQYF.

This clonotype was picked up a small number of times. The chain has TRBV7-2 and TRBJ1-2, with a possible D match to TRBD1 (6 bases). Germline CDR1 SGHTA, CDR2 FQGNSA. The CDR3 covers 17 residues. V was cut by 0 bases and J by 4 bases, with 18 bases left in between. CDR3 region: CASSLAGRGAPSYGYTF. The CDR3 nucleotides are TGTGCCAGCAGCTTAGCGGGCAGGGGCGCACCTAGCTATGGCTACACCTTC.

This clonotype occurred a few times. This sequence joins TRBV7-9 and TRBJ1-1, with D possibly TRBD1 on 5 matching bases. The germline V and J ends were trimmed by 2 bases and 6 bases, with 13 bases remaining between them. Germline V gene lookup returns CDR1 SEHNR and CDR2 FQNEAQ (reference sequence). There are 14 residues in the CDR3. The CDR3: CASSLISGGSEAFF. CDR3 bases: TGTGCCAGCAGCTTAATTTCCGGGGGATCTGAAGCTTTCTTT.

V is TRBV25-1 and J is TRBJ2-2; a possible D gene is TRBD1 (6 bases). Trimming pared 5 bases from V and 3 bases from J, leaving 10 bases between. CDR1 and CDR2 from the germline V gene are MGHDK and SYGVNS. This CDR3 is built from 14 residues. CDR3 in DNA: TGTGCCAGCAGTTTTGGACAGTACACCGGGGAGCTGTTTTTT. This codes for CASSFGQYTGELFF.

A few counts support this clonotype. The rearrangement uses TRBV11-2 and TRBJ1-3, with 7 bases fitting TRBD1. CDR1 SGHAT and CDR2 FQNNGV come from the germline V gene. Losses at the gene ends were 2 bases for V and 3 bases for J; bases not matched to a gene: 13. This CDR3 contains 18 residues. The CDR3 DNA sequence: TGTGCCAGCAGCTTACTGACTCTGGGACAGCAATTTGGAAACACCATATATTTT. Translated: CASSLLTLGQQFGNTIYF.

The CDR3 sequence: CASGPRLGLDGEQYF. The DNA of the CDR3 is TGCGCCAGCGGGCCACGATTGGGACTAGACGGCGAGCAGTACTTC. This sequence joins TRBV5-1 and TRBJ2-7, with 8 bases aligning to TRBD2. CDR1 and CDR2 (germline): SGHRS, YFSETQ. After removal of 7 bases from V and 6 bases from J, the junction contained 15 bases not matched to a gene. The CDR3 runs to 15 residues.

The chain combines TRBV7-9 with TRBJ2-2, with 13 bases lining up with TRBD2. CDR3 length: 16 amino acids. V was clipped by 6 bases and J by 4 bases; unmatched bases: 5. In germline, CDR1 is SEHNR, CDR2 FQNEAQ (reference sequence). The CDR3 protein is CASRKGLAGRTGELFF. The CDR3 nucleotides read TGTGCCAGCAGAAAGGGACTAGCGGGACGCACCGGGGAGCTGTTTTTT.

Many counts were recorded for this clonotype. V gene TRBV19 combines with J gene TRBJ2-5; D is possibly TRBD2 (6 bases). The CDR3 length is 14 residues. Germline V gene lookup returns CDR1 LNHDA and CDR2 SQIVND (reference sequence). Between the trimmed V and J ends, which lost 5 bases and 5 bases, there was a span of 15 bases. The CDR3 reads CASSVGGAGETQYF. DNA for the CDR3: TGTGCCAGTAGTGTCGGTGGGGCGGGGGAGACCCAGTACTTC.

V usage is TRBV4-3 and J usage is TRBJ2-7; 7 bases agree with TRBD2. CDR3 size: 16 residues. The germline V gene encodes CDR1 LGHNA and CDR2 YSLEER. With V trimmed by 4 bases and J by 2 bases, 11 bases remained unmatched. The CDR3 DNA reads TGCGCCAGCAGCCCCCAAGGACTAGAAAGGACCTACGAGCAGTACTTC. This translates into CASSPQGLERTYEQYF.

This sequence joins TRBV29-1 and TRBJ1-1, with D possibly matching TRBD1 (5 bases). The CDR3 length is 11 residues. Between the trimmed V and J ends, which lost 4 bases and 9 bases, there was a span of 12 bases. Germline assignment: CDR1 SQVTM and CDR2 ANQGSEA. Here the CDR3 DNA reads TGCAGCGTTGGTTGGGGGACCAAAGCTTTCTTT. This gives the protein CSVGWGTKAFF.

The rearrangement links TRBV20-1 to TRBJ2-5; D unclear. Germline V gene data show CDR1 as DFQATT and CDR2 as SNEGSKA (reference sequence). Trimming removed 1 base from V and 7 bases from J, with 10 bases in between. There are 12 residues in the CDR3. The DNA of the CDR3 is TGCAGTGCTAGAGGTGTTGCTGGGACCCAGTACTTC. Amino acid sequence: CSARGVAGTQYF.

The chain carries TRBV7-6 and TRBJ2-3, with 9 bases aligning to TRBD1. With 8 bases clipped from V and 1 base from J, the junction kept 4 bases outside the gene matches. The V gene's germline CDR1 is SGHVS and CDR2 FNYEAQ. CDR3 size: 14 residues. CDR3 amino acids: CASARDRGTDTQYF. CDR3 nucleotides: TGTGCCAGCGCACGGGACAGGGGCACAGATACGCAGTATTTT. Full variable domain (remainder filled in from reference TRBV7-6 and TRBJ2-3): GAGVSQSPRYKVTKRGQDVALRCDPISGHVSLYWYRQALGQGPEFLTYFNYEAQQDKSGLPNDRFSAERPEGSISTLTIQRTEQRDSAMYRCASARDRGTDTQYFGPGTRLTVL.